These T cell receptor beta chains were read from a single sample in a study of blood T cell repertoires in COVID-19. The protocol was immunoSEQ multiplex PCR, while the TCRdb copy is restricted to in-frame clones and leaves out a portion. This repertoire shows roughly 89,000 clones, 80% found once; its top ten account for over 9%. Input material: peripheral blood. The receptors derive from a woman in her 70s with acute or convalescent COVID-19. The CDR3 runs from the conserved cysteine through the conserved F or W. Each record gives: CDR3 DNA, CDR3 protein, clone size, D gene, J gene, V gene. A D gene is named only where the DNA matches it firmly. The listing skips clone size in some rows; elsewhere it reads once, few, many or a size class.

TGCGCCAGCAGTGGGGGACAGGGGCCTTTAAGAAACACCATATATTTT	CASSGGQGPLRNTIYF	.	TRBD1	TRBJ1-3	TRBV10-1
TGTGCCAGCAGTCCCCAAGGGGCGATGAACACTGAAGCTTTCTTT	CASSPQGAMNTEAFF	.	.	TRBJ1-1	TRBV27
TGCGCCAGCAGCTTGGCGTCAGGGGGATACAATGAGCAGTTCTTC	CASSLASGGYNEQFF	.	TRBD1	TRBJ2-1	TRBV5-1
TGTGCCAGCAGCAAAGATAAGGGGGGCACAGATACGCAGTATTTT	CASSKDKGGTDTQYF	once	.	TRBJ2-3	TRBV21-1
TGTGCCAGCAGACTACAGGGGGCCGCCTACAATGAGCAGTTCTTC	CASRLQGAAYNEQFF	.	TRBD1	TRBJ2-1	TRBV27
TGTGCCAGCAGCCTGGACAGGGGGAACACCGGGGAGCTGTTTTTT	CASSLDRGNTGELFF	few	TRBD1	TRBJ2-2	TRBV7-2
TGTGCCAGCAGCTCCCGAGGGGGTTGGGGCAATCAGCCCCAGCATTTT	CASSSRGGWGNQPQHF	.	.	TRBJ1-5	TRBV7-2
TGTGCCAGCATAAGGACAGGGGGCACCGGGGAGCTGTTTTTT	CASIRTGGTGELFF	.	TRBD1	TRBJ2-2	TRBV6-6
TGTGCCAGTAGTCCCCAGACAGGGGGCTACTATGGCTACACCTTC	CASSPQTGGYYGYTF	.	TRBD1	TRBJ1-2	TRBV19
TGTGCCAGCTCACCCCCTAGGACTAGCGTCACAGATACGCAGTATTTT	CASSPPRTSVTDTQYF	.	TRBD2	TRBJ2-3	TRBV18
TGTGCCAGCAGCGTAGGGACACAGTCTGGAAACACCATATATTTT	CASSVGTQSGNTIYF	.	.	TRBJ1-3	TRBV9
TGTGCCAGCTCACCAACAACAGGGATCGATGGCTACACCTTC	CASSPTTGIDGYTF	few	.	TRBJ1-2	TRBV18
TGTGCCACCAGTGTAGGGACAGGGGGGCGGGAGACCCAGTACTTC	CATSVGTGGRETQYF	.	TRBD1	TRBJ2-5	TRBV24-1
TGTGCCAGCAAACAGGGTACACTCTCCTACAATGAGCAGTTCTTC	CASKQGTLSYNEQFF	.	.	TRBJ2-1	TRBV2
TGTGCCTGGACTGAGGGATACGAGCAGTACTTC	CAWTEGYEQYF	once	.	TRBJ2-7	TRBV30
TGTGCCAGTAGCGAGGACACCAACTATGGCTACACCTTC	CASSEDTNYGYTF	.	.	TRBJ1-2	TRBV19
TGTGCCAGATACCGGACAGGGGGAGAAGCTTTCTTT	CARYRTGGEAFF	.	.	TRBJ1-1	TRBV21-1
TGTGCCAGCAGCCCCAGTAGACAGGGAGTGTACGAGCAGTACTTC	CASSPSRQGVYEQYF	.	TRBD1	TRBJ2-7	TRBV13
TGTGCCATCAGTGAGGCTGGCCCAGATACGCAGTATTTT	CAISEAGPDTQYF	.	.	TRBJ2-3	TRBV10-3
TGTGCCAGCAGTGGGGCAAACACCATATATTTT	CASSGANTIYF	.	.	TRBJ1-3	TRBV2
TGTGCCAGTAGTATAAACGGGGCAGATACGCAGTATTTT	CASSINGADTQYF	.	.	TRBJ2-3	TRBV19
TGCGCCAGCAGCCCCGGGAGCGGGGTAGAGACCCAGTACTTC	CASSPGSGVETQYF	.	TRBD2	TRBJ2-5	TRBV5-1
TGTGCCAGCAGTTCCCGCGGGGGAGGAGATACGCAGTATTTT	CASSSRGGGDTQYF	.	TRBD2	TRBJ2-3	TRBV27
TGCGCCAGCAGCCCCGTGACAGGGGATAATTCACCCCTCCACTTT	CASSPVTGDNSPLHF	.	TRBD1	TRBJ1-6	TRBV5-1
TGTGCCAGCAGCGGGAAAACTAGTCTCACCGGGGAGCTGTTTTTT	CASSGKTSLTGELFF	.	.	TRBJ2-2	TRBV7-2
TGTGCCTGGACCTCTATTCCTCTCCAGGGGGCCTCGAGAGGCTACACCTTC	CAWTSIPLQGASRGYTF	.	TRBD1	TRBJ1-2	TRBV30
TGTGCCAGCAGCCGGGCCCCCTCCTACGAGCAGTACTTC	CASSRAPSYEQYF	once	.	TRBJ2-7	TRBV3-1/TRBV3-2
TGTGCCAGCAGCTCTGGACAGGCCCAAAGGGGGGAGCAGTTCTTC	CASSSGQAQRGEQFF	.	TRBD1	TRBJ2-1	TRBV11-1
TGTGCCAGCAGCGCGGGGGCCCTAGCGGGAGTTGAGACCCAGTACTTC	CASSAGALAGVETQYF	.	TRBD2	TRBJ2-5	TRBV9
TGTGCCAGCAGCCAAGGTCTATCTGGAAACACCATATATTTT	CASSQGLSGNTIYF	.	.	TRBJ1-3	TRBV4-2
TGTGCCAGCAGCTCGGTCACAGATACGCAGTATTTT	CASSSVTDTQYF	.	.	TRBJ2-3	TRBV11-2
TGTGCCAGCAGCTTTGAAGGGGCTGCGGGGACCGGGGAGCTGTTTTTT	CASSFEGAAGTGELFF	.	.	TRBJ2-2	TRBV7-3
TGTGCCAGCAGCCTCTCCCGGGACTTGCTCTATACGCAGTATTTT	CASSLSRDLLYTQYF	.	.	TRBJ2-3	TRBV14